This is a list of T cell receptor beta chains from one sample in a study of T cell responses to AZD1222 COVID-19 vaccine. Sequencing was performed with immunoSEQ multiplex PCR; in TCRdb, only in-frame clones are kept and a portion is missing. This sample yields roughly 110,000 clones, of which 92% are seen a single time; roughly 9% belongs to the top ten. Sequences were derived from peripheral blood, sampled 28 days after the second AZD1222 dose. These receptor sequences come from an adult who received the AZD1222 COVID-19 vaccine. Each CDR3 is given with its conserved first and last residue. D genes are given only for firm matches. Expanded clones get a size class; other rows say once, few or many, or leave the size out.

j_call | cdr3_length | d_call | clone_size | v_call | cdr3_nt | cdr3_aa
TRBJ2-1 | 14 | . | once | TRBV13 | TGTGCCAGCAGCTCCCGGGACTCCTACAATGAGCAGTTCTTC | CASSSRDSYNEQFF
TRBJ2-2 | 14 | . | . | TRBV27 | TGTGCCAGCAGTTTATGGCTAGGTACCGGGGAGCTGTTTTTT | CASSLWLGTGELFF
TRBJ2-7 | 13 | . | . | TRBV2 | TGTGCCAGCAGCCGAGAAGATAACTCATCTGAGTACTTC | CASSREDNSSEYF
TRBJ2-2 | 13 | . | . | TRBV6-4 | TGTGCCAGCAGTGAAGCACTAGCCGGGGAGCTGTTTTTT | CASSEALAGELFF
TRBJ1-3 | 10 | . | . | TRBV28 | TGTGCCAGTAAAAGGAACACCATATATTTT | CASKRNTIYF
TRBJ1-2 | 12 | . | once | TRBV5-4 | TGTGCGCACCACGGACAAGCGGGTGGCTACACCTTC | CAHHGQAGGYTF
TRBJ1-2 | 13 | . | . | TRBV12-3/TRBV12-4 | TGTGCCAGCACCGAGACAAGGAACTATGGCTACACCTTC | CASTETRNYGYTF
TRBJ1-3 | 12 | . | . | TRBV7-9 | TGTGCCAGCAGCGCGGACGGAAACACCATATATTTT | CASSADGNTIYF
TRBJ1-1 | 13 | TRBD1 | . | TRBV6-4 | TGTGCCAGCAGTGACGGGGACAGGGGTGAAGCTTTCTTT | CASSDGDRGEAFF
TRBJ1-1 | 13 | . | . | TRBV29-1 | TGCAGCGGTGGAGGCCCGATGAACACTGAAGCTTTCTTT | CSGGGPMNTEAFF
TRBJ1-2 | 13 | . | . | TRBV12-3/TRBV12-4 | TGTGCCAGCAGTTTGAGAGGAGACTATGGCTACACCTTC | CASSLRGDYGYTF
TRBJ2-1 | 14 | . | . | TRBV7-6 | TGTGCCAGCAGCACACGCAGGGTAGAGAGTGAGCAGTTCTTC | CASSTRRVESEQFF
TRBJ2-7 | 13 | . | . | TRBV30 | TGTGCCAAACCGAGTGGAGGGGGATACGAGCAGTACTTC | CAKPSGGGYEQYF
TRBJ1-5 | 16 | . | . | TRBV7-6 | TGTGCCAGCAGCTTAGGTGACAGGTTAACGAGTCAGCCCCAGCATTTT | CASSLGDRLTSQPQHF
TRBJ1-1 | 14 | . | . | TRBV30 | TGTGCCTGGAGTGCCGGACAGATGAACACTGAAGCTTTCTTT | CAWSAGQMNTEAFF
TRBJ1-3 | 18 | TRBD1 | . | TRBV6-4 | TGTGCCAGCAGTGGGGACAGACAAACCCCACCTCGAAAAAACACCATATATTTT | CASSGDRQTPPRKNTIYF
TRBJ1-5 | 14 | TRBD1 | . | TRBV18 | TGTGCCAGCTCACCCGGGACAGGGCCTCAGCCCCAGCATTTT | CASSPGTGPQPQHF
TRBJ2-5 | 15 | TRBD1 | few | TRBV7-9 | TGTGCCAGCAGCCCATACGGGACAGAGCAAGAGACCCAGTACTTC | CASSPYGTEQETQYF
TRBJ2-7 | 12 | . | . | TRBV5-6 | TGTGCCAGCAGTTCCCGAATCTACGAGCAGTACTTC | CASSSRIYEQYF
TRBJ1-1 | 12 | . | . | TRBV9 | TGTGCCAGCAGAGAGGTGAACACTGAAGCTTTCTTT | CASREVNTEAFF
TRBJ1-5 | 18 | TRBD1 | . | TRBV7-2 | TGTGCCAGCAGCTTAGCCGGGACAGGGGCAGGTAGCAATCAGCCCCAGCATTTT | CASSLAGTGAGSNQPQHF
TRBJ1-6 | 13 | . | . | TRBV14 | TGTGCCAGCAGCCTTCATTATAATTCACCCCTCCACTTT | CASSLHYNSPLHF
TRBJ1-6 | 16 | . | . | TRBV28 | TGTGCCAGTTCGGTAGTTTTTCGACCAAATAATTCACCCCTCCACTTT | CASSVVFRPNNSPLHF
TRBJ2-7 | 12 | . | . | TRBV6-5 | TGTGCCTCCCTCGGTGCGGCCTACGAGCAGTACTTC | CASLGAAYEQYF
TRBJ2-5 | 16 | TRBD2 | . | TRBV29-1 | TGCAGCGTTGAGGGGCTAGCGGGGGGAGTCTATGAGACCCAGTACTTC | CSVEGLAGGVYETQYF
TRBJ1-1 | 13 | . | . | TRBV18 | TGTGCCAGCTCGCCACAGAGGAACACTGAAGCTTTCTTT | CASSPQRNTEAFF
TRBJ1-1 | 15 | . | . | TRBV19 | TGTGCCAGTAGTATAGGGGGAAGAGTAAACACTGAAGCTTTCTTT | CASSIGGRVNTEAFF
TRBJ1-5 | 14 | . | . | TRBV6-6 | TGTGCCAGCAGTTACGGACAGATCAATCAGCCCCAGCATTTT | CASSYGQINQPQHF